This entry lists 27 T cell receptor beta chains sequenced from one sample in a study of blood T cell repertoires in COVID-19 (dated by TCRdb to the early 2020s). Library construction relied on the immunoSEQ multiplex PCR assay. This immuneACCESS table, as held by TCRdb, lists in-frame sequences with V and J called but not all clones. Of the missing ones, under half trace to an unresolved V gene in checked studies; the others have no known cause. In this sample the table shows about 140,000 clones, around 87% of which occur a single time. Of the sample, approximately 10% is held by the ten largest clones. Sequencing used PBMCs or T cells enriched from blood (not recorded which). The receptors were gathered from a man between 60 and 75 years old who had recovered from COVID-19.

The gene calls are TRBV5-1 and TRBJ2-2; 8 positions match TRBD2. Trimming cost V 2 bases and J 3 bases; bases outside gene matches: 12. CDR3 length equals 18 residues. In germline, CDR1 is SGHRS, CDR2 YFSETQ. The CDR3 region is CASSFQPQKRGYTGELFF. The CDR3 coding sequence is TGCGCCAGCAGCTTCCAGCCGCAAAAGCGGGGGTACACCGGGGAGCTGTTTTTT.

The V call is TRBV19, the J call TRBJ1-3, with no clear D. Trimming cost V 10 bases and J 2 bases, with 15 bases left between them. CDR1 is LNHDA and CDR2 is SQIVND in the germline V gene (reference sequence). The CDR3 is 14 amino acids. The CDR3 is CATIPRGPGNTIYF. The CDR3 nucleotides are TGTGCCACCATCCCACGTGGGCCTGGAAACACCATATATTTT.

V gene TRBV27 combines with J gene TRBJ1-1, with D unresolved. Between the trimmed V and J ends, which lost 6 bases and 5 bases, there was a span of 16 bases. The length of the CDR3 is 14 residues. Germline V gene lookup returns CDR1 MNHEY and CDR2 SMNVEV (reference sequence). The CDR3 spells CASSPWEGRTEAFF. In DNA form, the CDR3 reads TGTGCCAGCAGCCCTTGGGAGGGCCGAACTGAAGCTTTCTTT.

The chain recombines TRBV6-5 with TRBJ2-2, with TRBD1 matching over 8 bases. Germline values: CDR1 MNHEY, CDR2 SVGAGI. V was pared by 6 bases and J by 7 bases, with 10 bases of the junction left unmatched. The length of the CDR3 is 15 residues. The CDR3 DNA reads TGTGCCAGCAGGGCGTCAGGGGGCTTAAGCGGGGAGCTGTTTTTT. It is translated as CASRASGGLSGELFF.

This clone was recorded only once. The CDR3 region has the DNA TGCGCCAGCAGCCAAACGACAGCTCGCACTGAAGCTTTCTTT. Translated, it gives CASSQTTARTEAFF. V gene TRBV4-1 combines with J gene TRBJ1-1, with D possibly matching TRBD1 (5 bases). CDR1 MGHRA and CDR2 YSYEKL come from the germline V gene. The V end was cut by 2 bases, the J end by 4 bases, with 11 bases between. The CDR3 length is 14 residues.

This chain uses TRBV18 with TRBJ1-6, with 8 bases matching TRBD1. V trimming: 4 bases; J trimming: 8 bases; junction bases outside the gene matches: 7. Germline CDR1 KGHSH, CDR2 LQKENI. The CDR3 is 15 residues long. In nucleotides, the CDR3 is TGTGCCAGCTCACGGTCCAGGGGGCGCGATTCACCCCTCCACTTT. Its protein product is CASSRSRGRDSPLHF.

The V call is TRBV30, the J call TRBJ1-4; D is perhaps TRBD1 (6 bases). The CDR3 length is 14 residues. Per the germline V gene, CDR1 is GTSNPN and CDR2 is SVGIG (reference sequence). The V gene lost 0 bases and the J gene lost 8 bases, with 13 bases spanning the gap. CDR3 loop: CAWSVQGGGEKLFF. CDR3 bases: TGTGCCTGGAGTGTACAGGGTGGAGGCGAAAAACTGTTTTTT.

The CDR3 loop is CASSLAVTGELFF. Written as DNA, the CDR3 is TGCGCCAGCAGCTTGGCTGTAACCGGGGAGCTGTTTTTT. This sequence joins TRBV5-1 and TRBJ2-2, with D unresolved. Germline V gives CDR1 SGHRS, CDR2 YFSETQ. CDR3 length: 13 residues. V was clipped by 0 bases and J by 5 bases, with 5 bases between them.

The V and J genes are TRBV11-2 and TRBJ1-2, with D perhaps TRBD1 (6 bases). This CDR3 is built from 15 residues. Between the trimmed V and J ends, which lost 0 bases and 4 bases, there was a span of 12 bases. Per germline, CDR1 SGHAT and CDR2 FQNNGV. For the CDR3, the DNA is TGTGCCAGCAGCTTAGAGGGGACAAGAGGCTATGGCTACACCTTC. The encoded protein is CASSLEGTRGYGYTF.

The chain employs TRBV7-3 and TRBJ2-6; D is undetermined. CDR3 length: 17 residues. The germline V gene has CDR1 SGHTA and CDR2 FQGTGA. The V gene lost 1 base and the J gene lost 0 bases, with 10 bases spanning the gap. The CDR3 DNA reads as TGTGCCAGCAGCTTAAGTGGCCCCCGCTCTGGGGCCAACGTCCTGACTTTC. This gives the protein CASSLSGPRSGANVLTF.

This clone appeared a few times. V usage is TRBV7-6 and J usage is TRBJ2-3, with TRBD2 matching over 7 bases. Losses at the gene ends were 5 bases for V and 2 bases for J; bases not matched to a gene: 7. CDR3 length: 15 amino acids. Germline-derived CDR1 and CDR2 are SGHVS and FNYEAQ. The CDR3: CASSRSGGTTDTQYF. The CDR3 DNA reads TGTGCCAGCAGCCGGTCGGGAGGCACCACAGATACGCAGTATTTT.

The chain carries TRBV5-4 and TRBJ1-2, with 7 bases lining up with TRBD1. Germline CDR1 and CDR2: SGHNT and YYREEE (reference sequence). J was trimmed by 8 bases and V by 4 bases; bases with no gene match: 2. This CDR3 has 11 residues. CDR3 region: CASSGRGGYTF. CDR3 nucleotide sequence: TGTGCCAGCAGCGGCAGGGGGGGCTACACCTTC.

This chain connects TRBV23-1 to TRBJ1-2, with a tentative D call TRBD1 (6 bases). TRBV23-1 is placed among ORFs of uncertain function. The CDR3 is 14 residues long. Between the trimmed V and J ends, which lost 3 bases and 7 bases, there was a span of 15 bases. The CDR3 spells CASSQSDRLGGYTF. The CDR3, as DNA: TGCGCCAGCAGTCAGTCCGACAGGCTAGGTGGCTACACCTTC.

The J gene is TRBJ2-7, the V gene TRBV7-3; D is unclear. Germline values: CDR1 SGHTA, CDR2 FQGTGA. V gave up 1 base and J gave up 1 base, with 5 bases separating them. The CDR3 has 13 residues. CDR3 nucleotide sequence: TGTGCCAGCAGCTTAATCCCATCCTACGAGCAGTACTTC. Translation: CASSLIPSYEQYF.

The J gene is TRBJ2-7, the V gene TRBV6-6; D is unresolved. Germline V lookup: CDR1 MNHNY, CDR2 SVGAGI (reference sequence). V was clipped by 7 bases and J by 2 bases, with 3 bases between them. This CDR3 has 10 residues. The CDR3, as DNA: TGTGCCAGCACAGCCTACGAGCAGTACTTC. It translates to CASTAYEQYF.

This chain uses TRBV7-9 with TRBJ2-3; D remains unclear. The V gene's germline CDR1 is SEHNR and CDR2 FQNEAQ (reference sequence). The CDR3 contains 14 residues. V was clipped by 5 bases and J by 0 bases, with 9 bases between them. CDR3 DNA sequence: TGTGCCAGCAGCACCTACGTAAGCACAGATACGCAGTATTTT. Residues: CASSTYVSTDTQYF.

CDR3 coding DNA: TGTGCCAGTAGTAGGAGCAGGGGGCCTGATGGCTACACCTTC. This codes for CASSRSRGPDGYTF. The rearrangement uses TRBV19 and TRBJ1-2; 8 bases agree with TRBD1. The CDR3 is 14 residues long. V shed 4 bases and J 6 bases; nucleotides not matched to a gene: 7. From germline, CDR1 is LNHDA and CDR2 SQIVND (reference sequence).

This clone was observed a handful of times. The chain employs TRBV7-9 and TRBJ1-6, with 7 bases aligning to TRBD1. Germline V gene data show CDR1 as SEHNR and CDR2 as FQNEAQ (reference sequence). Unmatched junction bases numbered 6, after V lost 5 bases and J lost 8 bases. CDR3 length: 14 residues. CDR3 protein: CASSPRQGDSPLHF. CDR3 DNA: TGTGCCAGCAGCCCCAGACAGGGAGATTCACCCCTCCACTTT.

The gene calls are TRBV28 and TRBJ1-4, with TRBD1 matching 8 bases. V lost 6 bases, J lost 4 bases, and 13 bases stayed unmatched. The CDR3 is made up of 17 amino acids. CDR1 and CDR2 from the germline V gene are MDHEN and SYDVKM. CDR3 residues: CASRLQGALSLNEKLFF. CDR3 nucleotide sequence: TGTGCCAGCAGGCTGCAGGGGGCCCTTTCTCTTAATGAAAAACTGTTTTTT.

This clone was found a few times. This chain's CDR3 is CASKTGMNTEAFF. The CDR3 DNA follows: TGTGCCAGCAAGACAGGGATGAACACTGAAGCTTTCTTT. This sequence joins TRBV14 and TRBJ1-1, with 7 bases identical to TRBD1. This CDR3 has 13 amino acids. Losses at the gene ends were 7 bases for V and 0 bases for J; bases not matched to a gene: 2. Germline-derived CDR1 and CDR2 are SGHDN and FVKESK.

The rearrangement uses TRBV2 and TRBJ2-1; D not resolved. Between the trimmed V and J ends, which lost 4 bases and 5 bases, there was a span of 3 bases. Germline CDR1 and CDR2: SNHLY and FYNNEI. The CDR3 length is 11 residues. CDR3 protein: CASSGHNEQFF. The CDR3 coding sequence is TGTGCCAGCAGTGGGCACAATGAGCAGTTCTTC.

The sample holds one count of this clone. This sequence joins TRBV30 and TRBJ2-7; D call uncertain. Germline V lookup: CDR1 GTSNPN, CDR2 SVGIG (reference sequence). CDR3 length: 12 residues. Trimming stripped 6 bases from V and 0 bases from J, with 9 bases between. The chain's CDR3 is CACTESSYEQYF. The CDR3 DNA is TGTGCCTGTACTGAGAGCTCCTACGAGCAGTACTTC.

The V gene is TRBV19, the J gene TRBJ2-7; 8 positions agree with TRBD2. The length of the CDR3 is 15 residues. The germline V gene has CDR1 LNHDA and CDR2 SQIVND (reference sequence). V shed 3 bases and J 3 bases; nucleotides not matched to a gene: 7. The DNA of the CDR3 is TGTGCCAGTAGTATGGTAGCGGGACCACACTACGAGCAGTACTTC. It yields the protein CASSMVAGPHYEQYF. The whole variable domain, remainder taken from reference TRBV19 and TRBJ2-7, is DGGITQSPKYLFRKEGQNVTLSCEQNLNHDAMYWYRQDPGQGLRLIYYSQIVNDFQKGDIAEGYSVSREKKESFPLTVTSAQKNPTAFYLCASSMVAGPHYEQYFGPGTRLTVT.

The chain employs TRBV3-1 (or the pseudogene TRBV3-2) and TRBJ2-3; possibly TRBD1 for D (6 bases). This CDR3 region has 13 residues. V gave up 5 bases and J gave up 4 bases, with 10 bases separating them. Looked up from germline, CDR1 is LGHDT and CDR2 is YNNKEL (reference sequence). This chain's CDR3 is CASSSSGADTQYF. In DNA, the CDR3 is TGTGCCAGCAGCTCCTCAGGGGCAGATACGCAGTATTTT.

The count of this clone is one. The chain uses TRBV25-1 and TRBJ2-1; 8 nucleotides line up with TRBD2. V shed 7 bases, J shed 8 bases, and the junction held 10 bases outside the gene matches. The CDR3 has 14 residues. Germline CDR1 is MGHDK and CDR2 is SYGVNS. The CDR3 coding sequence is TGTGCCAGCACAACGGGAGGGCCTTATCATGAGCAGTTCTTC. It codes for CASTTGGPYHEQFF.

J is TRBJ2-7 and V is TRBV6-5; tentative D call: TRBD2 (6 bases). Trimming removed 6 bases at V and 5 bases at J, with 14 bases between. CDR1 is MNHEY and CDR2 is SVGAGI in the germline V gene. The CDR3 spans 13 residues. The CDR3 loop is CASRLSGPHEQYF. Here the CDR3 DNA reads TGTGCCAGCAGGCTTAGCGGTCCCCACGAGCAGTACTTC.

The rearrangement links TRBV6-5 to TRBJ2-1; D possibly corresponds to TRBD2 (5 bases). Trimming shortened V by 4 bases and J by 9 bases, and 19 bases separated the two germline ends. From germline, CDR1 is MNHEY and CDR2 SVGAGI. This CDR3 comprises 15 residues. The CDR3 nucleotides are TGTGCCAGCAGTTGGGCCACAGAGGGATATGGTGAGCAGTTCTTC. Amino acid sequence: CASSWATEGYGEQFF.